A single sample is the source of the 30 T cell receptor beta chains below, sequenced in a study of CDR3 diversity in severe acne. TCRdb recomputed calls from the PCR reads with MiXCR, one row per CDR3 protein. Altogether about 100,000 distinct CDR3 sequences are present, under 60% being singletons, with the ten largest covering around an eighth. The sequenced sample consisted of blood. Receptor source: a male donor with acne.

This clonotype was seen once. V and J are TRBV10-3 and TRBJ2-5, with 14 bases that match TRBD2. V was clipped by 3 bases and J by 5 bases; unmatched bases: 5. The CDR3 is 16 residues long. Germline CDR1 is ENHRY and CDR2 is SYGVKD. CDR3 loop: CAISERTSGRCETQYF. The CDR3 region has the DNA TGTGCCATCAGTGAAAGGACTAGCGGGAGGTGTGAGACCCAGTACTTC.

Turning to this clonotype: An end of the junction does not agree with germline; a read error may underlie this. The chain recombines TRBV6-5 with TRBJ1-5; tentative D call: TRBD1 (5 bases). The CDR3 loop spans 13 amino acids. Germline values: CDR1 MNHEY, CDR2 SVGAGI. The CDR3 region has the DNA TGTGCCACCAGTATTAAGGGGAGTCAGCCCCAGCATTTT. This sequence encodes CATSIKGSQPQHF.

The genes are TRBV10-3 and TRBJ2-2; 7 nucleotides align to TRBD1. This CDR3 has 16 residues. The ends lost 3 bases at V and 6 bases at J; junction bases unmatched: 10. Germline V gives CDR1 ENHRY, CDR2 SYGVKD. The CDR3 is CAISDSARGRAGELFF. CDR3 nucleotides: TGTGCCATCAGTGACTCCGCGAGGGGGCGAGCCGGGGAGCTGTTTTTT.

The V and J genes are TRBV6-2 or TRBV6-3 and TRBJ2-1, with 7 nucleotides matching TRBD2. Germline assignment: CDR1 MNHEY and CDR2 SVGEGT. The CDR3 has 13 amino acids. V shed 4 bases and J 7 bases; nucleotides not matched to a gene: 4. CDR3 coding DNA: TGTGCCAGCAGTTCGGGAGGCCAGAATGAGCAGTTCTTC. It encodes CASSSGGQNEQFF.

There are many counts of this clonotype. V and J are TRBV28 and TRBJ1-6; TRBD1 matches 12 bases. Germline V gives CDR1 MDHEN, CDR2 SYDVKM. Unmatched junction bases numbered 2, after V lost 5 bases and J lost 6 bases. This CDR3 contains 15 residues. In DNA form, the CDR3 reads TGTGCCAGCAGTGGGGACAGGGGGCGTAATTCACCCCTCCACTTT. It codes for CASSGDRGRNSPLHF.

The table lists this clonotype with many counts. The rearrangement links TRBV4-1 to TRBJ1-6, with a possible D match to TRBD1 (5 bases). Germline V lookup: CDR1 MGHRA, CDR2 YSYEKL. Trimming removed 1 base at V and 4 bases at J, with 8 bases between. This CDR3 is 15 amino acids long. The CDR3 protein is CASSQVAGYNSPLHF. DNA for the CDR3: TGCGCCAGCAGCCAAGTTGCAGGGTATAATTCACCCCTCCACTTT.

This clonotype was counted once. The CDR3 sequence is CASSRRGSSRETQYF. In DNA, the CDR3 is TGTGCCAGCAGCCGGCGGGGTTCTAGCCGAGAGACCCAGTACTTC. J is TRBJ2-5 and V is TRBV11-2; possible D gene TRBD2, 6 bases. The V gene lost 5 bases and the J gene lost 4 bases, with 17 bases spanning the gap. The CDR3 loop spans 15 amino acids. Germline values: CDR1 SGHAT, CDR2 FQNNGV.

This clonotype was picked up many times. The rearrangement links TRBV24-1 to TRBJ1-2, with 8 bases matching TRBD1. Germline CDR1 is KGHDR and CDR2 is SFDVKD. J was trimmed by 7 bases and V by 5 bases; bases with no gene match: 8. This CDR3 has 14 residues. Here the CDR3 DNA reads TGTGCCACCAGTGCCCGTGACAGGGGCTTTGGCTACACCTTC. Encoded protein: CATSARDRGFGYTF.

This clonotype was counted ten times or more. V is TRBV6-4 and J is TRBJ2-3, with 7 positions matching TRBD1. The ends lost 5 bases at V and 1 base at J; junction bases unmatched: 3. The CDR3 spans 14 residues. Germline lookup yields CDR1 MRHNA and CDR2 SNTAGT. CDR3 protein: CASSSQGGTDTQYF. For the CDR3, the DNA is TGTGCCAGCAGTTCCCAGGGGGGCACAGATACGCAGTATTTT.

This clonotype has a count of ten or more. The J gene is TRBJ1-4, the V gene TRBV25-1; 7 nucleotides line up with TRBD1. CDR3 size: 15 residues. V shed 6 bases, J shed 4 bases, and the junction held 8 bases outside the gene matches. Germline CDR1 reads MGHDK; CDR2 reads SYGVNS. CDR3 nucleotides: TGTGCCAGCAGCAAGAGAGGGACAGTTAATGAAAAACTGTTTTTT. Residues: CASSKRGTVNEKLFF.

The sample holds a few counts of this clonotype. V gene TRBV11-2 combines with J gene TRBJ1-1; the D gene is possibly TRBD1 (6 bases). Germline CDR1 SGHAT, CDR2 FQNNGV. V was cut by 5 bases and J by 3 bases, with 19 bases left in between. This CDR3 comprises 16 residues. The CDR3 nucleotides read TGTGCCAGCAGCCTAAGAGGGGGGGAAACTTACACTGAAGCTTTCTTT. It encodes CASSLRGGETYTEAFF.

V and J are TRBV25-1 and TRBJ2-5, with D possibly TRBD2 on 6 matching bases. The germline V and J ends were trimmed by 3 bases and 5 bases, with 13 bases remaining between them. Germline V gene data show CDR1 as MGHDK and CDR2 as SYGVNS. The CDR3 totals 14 residues. The CDR3 loop reads CASSEGGGKETQYF. The CDR3 region has the DNA TGTGCCAGCAGTGAGGGGGGAGGAAAGGAGACCCAGTACTTC. Combining the CDR3 with reference TRBV25-1 and TRBJ2-5 gives the whole variable domain EADIYQTPRYLVIGTGKKITLECSQTMGHDKMYWYQQDPGMELHLIHYSYGVNSTEKGDLSSESTVSRIRTEHFPLTLESARPSHTSQYLCASSEGGGKETQYFGPGTRLLVL.

The sample holds many counts of this clonotype. The rearrangement joins TRBV20-1 to TRBJ1-2, with unresolved D. This CDR3 is built from 13 residues. Germline V gene sequence: CDR1 DFQATT, CDR2 SNEGSKA (reference sequence). Trimming shortened V by 3 bases and J by 2 bases, and 10 bases separated the two germline ends. CDR3 sequence reads: CSASSGGNYGYTF. In nucleotides, the CDR3 is TGCAGTGCTAGTAGTGGAGGGAACTATGGCTACACCTTC.

This clonotype occurred once. A much larger clone is a single base away; this may be a read error. The V gene is TRBV2, the J gene TRBJ1-4; D not resolved. Germline CDR1 and CDR2: SNHLY and FYNNEI. The CDR3 is made up of 15 amino acids. CDR3 nucleotides: TGTGCCAGCAGTAAAACCAGCGGCTCTAATGAAGAACTGTTTTTT. This codes for CASSKTSGSNEELFF. The entire variable domain, with the rest obtained from reference TRBV2 and TRBJ1-4, is as follows: EPEVTQTPSHQVTQMGQEVILRCVPISNHLYFYWYRQILGQKVEFLVSFYNNEISEKSEIFDDQFSVERPDGSNFTLKIRSTKLEDSAMYFCASSKTSGSNEELFFGSGTQLSVL.

The J gene is TRBJ2-7, the V gene TRBV20-1, with a possible D match to TRBD2 (9 bases). The V and J ends lost 6 bases and 2 bases respectively, with 20 bases between them. Germline CDR1 reads DFQATT; CDR2 reads SNEGSKA (reference sequence). The CDR3 has 15 residues. CDR3 bases: TGCAGTGCCAGCAGCGGGGGGACAGGCGCCTACGAGCAGTACTTC. This codes for CSASSGGTGAYEQYF.

Ten or more counts support this clonotype. This chain joins TRBV6-4 and TRBJ2-2; D is undetermined. V was pared by 0 bases and J by 6 bases, with 5 bases between. CDR3 size: 13 residues. Per the germline V gene, CDR1 is MRHNA and CDR2 is SNTAGT. CDR3 residues: CASSDSEAGELFF. CDR3 coding DNA: TGTGCCAGCAGTGACTCCGAGGCCGGGGAGCTGTTTTTT.

This clonotype was recorded a few times. It may be a read error: a sequence one base away is much more abundant. The chain employs TRBV15 and TRBJ2-7; 7 bases line up with TRBD1. V lost 2 bases to trimming and J lost 6 bases; unmatched junction nucleotides: 7. CDR3 length equals 14 residues. Germline assignment: CDR1 LNHNV and CDR2 YYDKDF (reference sequence). CDR3 sequence: CATSRYIQGSEQYF. CDR3 nucleotides: TGTGCCACCAGCAGATACATACAGGGGAGCGAGCAGTACTTC. Combining the CDR3 with reference TRBV15 and TRBJ2-7 gives the whole variable domain DAMVIQNPRYQVTQFGKPVTLSCSQTLNHNVMYWYQQKSSQAPKLLFHYYDKDFNNEADTPDNFQSRRPNTSFCFLDIRSPGLGDTAMYLCATSRYIQGSEQYFGPGTRLTVT.

There are many counts of this clonotype. The V gene is TRBV5-8, the J gene TRBJ1-2, with D possibly being TRBD1 (5 bases). This CDR3 has 13 residues. The V end was cut by 3 bases, the J end by 2 bases, with 8 bases between. From germline, CDR1 is SGHTS and CDR2 YDEGEE. CDR3 sequence: CASSSGQNYGYTF. The CDR3 DNA sequence: TGTGCCAGCAGCTCTGGACAAAACTATGGCTACACCTTC.

This clonotype is categorized as large (0.1 to 1%). J is TRBJ1-3 and V is TRBV12-3 or TRBV12-4, with a possible D match to TRBD1 (6 bases). With 6 bases removed from V and 9 bases from J, the gap between germline ends came to 15 bases. This CDR3 is built from 13 residues. The CDR3 coding sequence is TGTGCCAGCAGCCAATTACAGGGCACCACCATATATTTT. It encodes CASSQLQGTTIYF.

This clonotype has at least ten counts. This chain uses TRBV7-6 with TRBJ1-2, with D possibly being TRBD1 (6 bases). CDR3 size: 14 residues. Per germline, CDR1 SGHVS and CDR2 FNYEAQ. The germline V and J ends were trimmed by 5 bases and 3 bases, with 13 bases remaining between them. This CDR3 reads CASSPRTDDYGYTF. As DNA, the CDR3 is TGTGCCAGCAGCCCGAGGACAGATGACTATGGCTACACCTTC.

This clonotype was seen repeatedly, ten times or more. The V and J genes are TRBV2 and TRBJ2-3; D might be TRBD1 (7 bases). The CDR3 sequence is 15 residues long. With 6 bases removed from V and 1 base from J, the gap between germline ends came to 14 bases. Germline CDR1 SNHLY, CDR2 FYNNEI. In DNA form, the CDR3 reads TGTGCCAGCAGAGGGACTCAGGGGGGCACAGATACGCAGTATTTT. It yields the protein CASRGTQGGTDTQYF.

The chain has TRBV7-2 and TRBJ1-1, with D possibly TRBD1 on 5 matching bases. V was pared by 3 bases and J by 1 base, with 9 bases between. This CDR3 spans 14 amino acids. Germline values: CDR1 SGHTA, CDR2 FQGNSA. Written as DNA, the CDR3 is TGTGCCAGCAGCTTGCAGGGAACGAACACTGAAGCTTTCTTT. Translating gives CASSLQGTNTEAFF.

CDR3 loop: CASSYSGTSEAFF. DNA of the CDR3: TGTGCCAGCAGTTACTCCGGGACATCTGAAGCTTTCTTT. The genes are TRBV6-5 and TRBJ1-1; a possible D gene is TRBD1 (6 bases). CDR1 MNHEY and CDR2 SVGAGI come from the germline V gene. V was shortened by 0 bases and J by 6 bases, with 8 bases between the two germline ends. This CDR3 comprises 13 residues.

This clonotype appeared many times. V is TRBV20-1 and J is TRBJ2-3; 14 nucleotides align to TRBD2. J lost 8 bases, V lost 5 bases, and 3 bases had no gene match. This CDR3 region has 13 residues. Germline V gene lookup returns CDR1 DFQATT and CDR2 SNEGSKA (reference sequence). CDR3 coding DNA: TGCAGTGCTTTGGGACTAGCGGGAGTTACGCAGTATTTT. This translates into CSALGLAGVTQYF.

The rearrangement joins TRBV5-4 to TRBJ1-5; D gene unclear. This CDR3 has 15 amino acids. Deletions cut 2 bases from V and 0 bases from J, with 9 bases between. CDR1 and CDR2 (germline): SGHNT, YYREEE (reference sequence). The CDR3 region has the DNA TGTGCCAGCAGCTTAGGGTTGGATAGCAATCAGCCCCAGCATTTT. Translated, it gives CASSLGLDSNQPQHF.

The chain employs TRBV9 and TRBJ2-7; D is possibly TRBD2 (6 bases). Germline assignment: CDR1 SGDLS and CDR2 YYNGEE. Trimming left V 1 base short and J 6 bases short, with 11 bases between. The CDR3 runs to 13 residues. This CDR3 reads CASSVHGTSEQYF. The CDR3 DNA is TGTGCCAGCAGCGTACACGGGACTTCCGAGCAGTACTTC.

This clonotype came up many times. This chain joins TRBV25-1 and TRBJ1-5, with a tentative D call TRBD1 (5 bases). Per the germline V gene, CDR1 is MGHDK and CDR2 is SYGVNS. This CDR3 has 14 residues. Trimming took off 3 bases at V and 3 bases at J, with 9 bases between the two ends. CDR3 sequence (DNA): TGTGCCAGCAGTGAGAAAGGGGTCAATCAGCCCCAGCATTTT. Residues: CASSEKGVNQPQHF.

This clonotype was picked up a small number of times. The chain recombines TRBV29-1 with TRBJ2-7; 10 positions match TRBD1. Germline V CDR1 and CDR2: SQVTM, ANQGSEA. The J segment lost 5 bases and the V segment lost 6 bases, leaving 4 bases of the junction unmatched. The CDR3 runs to 12 residues. CDR3 residues: CSVGQGKNEQYF. CDR3 coding DNA: TGCAGCGTGGGACAGGGGAAGAACGAGCAGTACTTC.

CDR3 nucleotides: TGTGCCAGCAGCTTAGTTATCGCATACGAGCAGTACTTC. Translated, it gives CASSLVIAYEQYF. The chain links TRBV7-2 to TRBJ2-7; D is undetermined. Germline-derived CDR1 and CDR2 are SGHTA and FQGNSA. The CDR3 totals 13 residues. V was shortened by 1 base and J by 4 bases, with 8 bases between the two germline ends.

The genes are TRBV28 and TRBJ1-6; perhaps TRBD1 as D (6 bases). With 7 bases removed from V and 7 bases from J, the gap between germline ends came to 14 bases. This CDR3 has 14 residues. Germline CDR1 and CDR2: MDHEN and SYDVKM. CDR3 loop: CASNSPRGNSPLHF. Written as DNA, the CDR3 is TGTGCCAGCAACTCCCCCAGGGGCAATTCACCCCTCCACTTT. The entire variable domain, with the rest obtained from reference TRBV28 and TRBJ1-6, is as follows: DVKVTQSSRYLVKRTGEKVFLECVQDMDHENMFWYRQDPGLGLRLIYFSYDVKMKEKGDIPEGYSVSREKKERFSLILESASTNQTSMYLCASNSPRGNSPLHFGNGTRLTVT.